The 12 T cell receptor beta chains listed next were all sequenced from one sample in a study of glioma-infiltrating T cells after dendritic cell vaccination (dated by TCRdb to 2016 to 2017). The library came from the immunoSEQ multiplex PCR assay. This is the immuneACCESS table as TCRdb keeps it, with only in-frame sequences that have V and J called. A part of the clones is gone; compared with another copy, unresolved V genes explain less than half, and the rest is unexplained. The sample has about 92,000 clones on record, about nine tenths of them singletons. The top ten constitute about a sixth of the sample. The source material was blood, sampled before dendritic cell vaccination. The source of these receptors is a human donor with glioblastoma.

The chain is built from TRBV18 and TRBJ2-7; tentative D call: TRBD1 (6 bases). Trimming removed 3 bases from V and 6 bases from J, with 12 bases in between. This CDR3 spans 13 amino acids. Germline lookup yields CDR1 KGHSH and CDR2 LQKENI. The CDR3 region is CASSPDSLREQYF. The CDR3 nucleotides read TGTGCCAGCTCACCGGACAGCCTACGCGAGCAGTACTTC.

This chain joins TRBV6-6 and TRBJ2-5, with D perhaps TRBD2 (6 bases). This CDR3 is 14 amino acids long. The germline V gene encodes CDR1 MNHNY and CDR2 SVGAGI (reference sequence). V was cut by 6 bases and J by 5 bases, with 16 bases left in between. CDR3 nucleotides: TGTGCCAGCAGGGGCGGGGCCTCTCCGGAGACCCAGTACTTC. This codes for CASRGGASPETQYF.

The CDR3 DNA reads as TGTGCCAGCAGTGCCGACAGGGGAATCACCTACGAGCAGTACTTC. Amino acid sequence: CASSADRGITYEQYF. The rearrangement uses TRBV7-9 and TRBJ2-7; 8 bases align to TRBD1. The CDR3 is made up of 15 amino acids. J lost 2 bases, V lost 6 bases, and 9 bases had no gene match. The V gene's germline CDR1 is SEHNR and CDR2 FQNEAQ (reference sequence).

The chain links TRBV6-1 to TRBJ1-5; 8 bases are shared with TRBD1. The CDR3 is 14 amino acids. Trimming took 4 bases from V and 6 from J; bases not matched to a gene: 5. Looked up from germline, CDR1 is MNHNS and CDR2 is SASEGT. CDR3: CASSGSGGFQPQHF. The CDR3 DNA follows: TGTGCCAGCAGTGGCTCAGGGGGCTTTCAGCCCCAGCATTTT.

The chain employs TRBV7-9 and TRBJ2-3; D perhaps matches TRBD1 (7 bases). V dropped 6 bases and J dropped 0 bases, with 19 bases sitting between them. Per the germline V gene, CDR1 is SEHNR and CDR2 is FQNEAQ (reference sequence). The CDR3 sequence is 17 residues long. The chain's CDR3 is CASSSPQGGTSTDTQYF. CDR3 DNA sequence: TGTGCCAGCAGTTCCCCTCAGGGGGGAACTAGCACAGATACGCAGTATTTT.

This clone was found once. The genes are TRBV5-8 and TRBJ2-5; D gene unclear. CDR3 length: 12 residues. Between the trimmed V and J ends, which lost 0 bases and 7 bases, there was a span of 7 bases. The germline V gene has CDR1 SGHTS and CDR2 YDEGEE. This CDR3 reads CASSLAGVTQYF. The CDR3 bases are TGTGCCAGCAGCTTGGCCGGTGTGACCCAGTACTTC.

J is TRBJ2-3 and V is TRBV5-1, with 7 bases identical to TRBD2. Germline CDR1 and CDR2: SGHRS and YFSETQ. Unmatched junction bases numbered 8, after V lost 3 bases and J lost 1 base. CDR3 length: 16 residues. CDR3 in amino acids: CASSSSGGSGTDTQYF. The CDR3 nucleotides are TGCGCCAGCAGCTCCTCGGGGGGATCCGGCACAGATACGCAGTATTTT.

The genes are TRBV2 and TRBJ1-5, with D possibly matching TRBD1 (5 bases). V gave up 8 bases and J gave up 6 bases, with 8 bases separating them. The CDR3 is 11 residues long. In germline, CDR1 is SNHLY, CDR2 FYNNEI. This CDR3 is CASGGVQPQHF. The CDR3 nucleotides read TGTGCCAGCGGAGGGGTTCAGCCCCAGCATTTT.

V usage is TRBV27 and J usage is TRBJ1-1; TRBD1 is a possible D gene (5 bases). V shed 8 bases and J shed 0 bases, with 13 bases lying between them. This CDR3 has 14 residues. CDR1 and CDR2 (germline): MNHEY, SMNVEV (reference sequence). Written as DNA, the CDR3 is TGTGCCAGCGGGATCCTGGGGCTGAACACTGAAGCTTTCTTT. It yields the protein CASGILGLNTEAFF.

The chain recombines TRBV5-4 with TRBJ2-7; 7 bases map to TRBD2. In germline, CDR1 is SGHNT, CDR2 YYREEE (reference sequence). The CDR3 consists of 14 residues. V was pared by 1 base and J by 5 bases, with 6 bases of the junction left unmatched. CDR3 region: CASSLMRENHEQYF. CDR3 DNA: TGTGCCAGCAGCTTGATGCGGGAGAACCACGAGCAGTACTTC.

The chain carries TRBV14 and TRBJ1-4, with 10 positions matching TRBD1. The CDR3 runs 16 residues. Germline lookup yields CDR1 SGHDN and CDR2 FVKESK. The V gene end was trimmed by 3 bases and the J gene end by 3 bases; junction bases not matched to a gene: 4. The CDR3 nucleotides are TGTGCCAGCAGCCAGGGACAGGGGATCGCTAATGAAAAACTGTTTTTT. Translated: CASSQGQGIANEKLFF.

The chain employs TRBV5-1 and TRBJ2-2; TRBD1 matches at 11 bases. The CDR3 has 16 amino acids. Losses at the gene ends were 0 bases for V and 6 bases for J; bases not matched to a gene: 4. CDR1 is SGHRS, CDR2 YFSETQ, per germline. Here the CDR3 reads CASSLVRTGGSGELFF. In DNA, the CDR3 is TGCGCCAGCAGCTTGGTACGGACAGGGGGCTCCGGGGAGCTGTTTTTT.